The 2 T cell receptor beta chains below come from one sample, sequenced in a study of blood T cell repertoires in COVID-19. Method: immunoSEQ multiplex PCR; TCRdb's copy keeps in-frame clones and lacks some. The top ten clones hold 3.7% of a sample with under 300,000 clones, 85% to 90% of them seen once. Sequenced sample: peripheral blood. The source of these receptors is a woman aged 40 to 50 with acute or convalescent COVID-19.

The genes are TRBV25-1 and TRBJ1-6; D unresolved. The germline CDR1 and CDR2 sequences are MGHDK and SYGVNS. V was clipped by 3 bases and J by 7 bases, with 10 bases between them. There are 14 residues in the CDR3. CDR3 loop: CASSERSWNSPLHF. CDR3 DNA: TGTGCCAGCAGTGAGCGGAGTTGGAATTCACCCCTCCACTTT.

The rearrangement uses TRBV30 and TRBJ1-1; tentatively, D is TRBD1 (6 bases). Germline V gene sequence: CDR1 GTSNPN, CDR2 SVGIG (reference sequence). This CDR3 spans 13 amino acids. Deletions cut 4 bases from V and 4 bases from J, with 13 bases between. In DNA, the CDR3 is TGTGCCTGGATACCGGGACAATCCACTGAAGCTTTCTTT. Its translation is CAWIPGQSTEAFF.